The subject of this entry is one TCR beta chain. Coverage ceases 3 residues before the CDR3 finishes, and the germline J gene fills in the end. The sample originates from a study of T cells in women clearing cervical HPV infection. CDR1 is SEHNR, CDR2 FQNEAQ, per germline (reference sequence). The CDR3 extends over 11 amino acids. The V end was cut by 4 bases, the J end by 4 bases, with 5 bases between. Data came from immunoSEQ multiplex PCR; TCRdb stores just in-frame clones and leaves some out. The sample has 20,000 to 25,000 clones. The specimen sequenced was blood buffy coat. The source is a woman aged 18-70 years with a cervical HPV16 infection that either progressed to CIN3+ or cleared (not recorded which). The V call is TRBV7-9, the J call TRBJ2-7, with D unclear. CDR3 bases read: TGTGCCAGCAGCTCAGAATACGAG. Protein: CASSSEYE. The entire CDR3 protein reads CASSSEYEQYF.